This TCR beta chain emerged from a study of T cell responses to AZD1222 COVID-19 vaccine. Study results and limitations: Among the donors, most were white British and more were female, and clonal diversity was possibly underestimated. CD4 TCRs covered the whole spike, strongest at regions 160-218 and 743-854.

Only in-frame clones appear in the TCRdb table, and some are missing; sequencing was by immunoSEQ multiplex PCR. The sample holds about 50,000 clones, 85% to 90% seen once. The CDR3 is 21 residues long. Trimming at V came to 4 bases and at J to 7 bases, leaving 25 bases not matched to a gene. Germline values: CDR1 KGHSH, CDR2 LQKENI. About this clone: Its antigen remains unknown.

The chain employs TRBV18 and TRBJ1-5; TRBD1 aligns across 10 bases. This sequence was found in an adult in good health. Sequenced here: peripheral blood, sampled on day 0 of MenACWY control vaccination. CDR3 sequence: CASSQNNPGTGDITHGQPQHF. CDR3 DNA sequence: TGTGCCAGCTCACAAAACAATCCCGGGACAGGGGACATAACCCACGGGCAGCCCCAGCATTTT.